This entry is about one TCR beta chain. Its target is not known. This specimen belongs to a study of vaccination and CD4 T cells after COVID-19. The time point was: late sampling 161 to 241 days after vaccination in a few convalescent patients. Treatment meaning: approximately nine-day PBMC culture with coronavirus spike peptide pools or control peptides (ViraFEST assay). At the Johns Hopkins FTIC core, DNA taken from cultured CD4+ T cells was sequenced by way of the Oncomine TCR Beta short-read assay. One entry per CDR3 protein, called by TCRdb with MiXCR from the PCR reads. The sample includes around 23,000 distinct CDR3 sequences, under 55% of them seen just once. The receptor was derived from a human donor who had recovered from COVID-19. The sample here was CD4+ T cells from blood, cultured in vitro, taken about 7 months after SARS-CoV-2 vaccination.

The CDR3 reads CSARAEPLATYEQYF. CDR3 bases: TGCAGTGCCCGGGCAGAACCGCTCGCCACCTACGAGCAGTACTTC. This chain links TRBV20-1 with TRBJ2-7; no clear D. V was trimmed by 6 bases and J by 2 bases, leaving 20 bases between them. Germline CDR1 and CDR2: DFQATT and SNEGSKA (reference sequence). The CDR3 covers 15 residues.